This entry concerns a single TCR beta chain. This record belongs to a study of cytomegalovirus exposure and HLA in healthy donors. The PCR used 60 Vbeta and 13 Jbeta primers. The method was immunoSEQ multiplex PCR; TCRdb's version includes in-frame clones alone and lacks a portion of them. Its listing shows 200,000 to 250,000 clones. The TCR originated in a woman aged 30 to 39 in good health and CMV-seropositive. The sample consisted of PBMCs.

The CDR3 here is CASSLMAGDGNEQFF. CDR3 coding DNA: TGTGCCAGCAGCTTAATGGCAGGGGATGGAAATGAGCAGTTCTTC. The chain has TRBV7-9 and TRBJ2-1; possible D gene TRBD1, 6 bases. CDR1 and CDR2 (germline): SEHNR, FQNEAQ (reference sequence). Trimming cost V 2 bases and J 7 bases, with 15 bases left between them. The CDR3 has 15 amino acids. The full variable domain, completed using reference TRBV7-9 and TRBJ2-1, is DTGVSQNPRHKITKRGQNVTFRCDPISEHNRLYWYRQTLGQGPEFLTYFQNEAQLEKSRLLSDRFSAERPKGSFSTLEIQRTEQGDSAMYLCASSLMAGDGNEQFFGPGTRLTVL.